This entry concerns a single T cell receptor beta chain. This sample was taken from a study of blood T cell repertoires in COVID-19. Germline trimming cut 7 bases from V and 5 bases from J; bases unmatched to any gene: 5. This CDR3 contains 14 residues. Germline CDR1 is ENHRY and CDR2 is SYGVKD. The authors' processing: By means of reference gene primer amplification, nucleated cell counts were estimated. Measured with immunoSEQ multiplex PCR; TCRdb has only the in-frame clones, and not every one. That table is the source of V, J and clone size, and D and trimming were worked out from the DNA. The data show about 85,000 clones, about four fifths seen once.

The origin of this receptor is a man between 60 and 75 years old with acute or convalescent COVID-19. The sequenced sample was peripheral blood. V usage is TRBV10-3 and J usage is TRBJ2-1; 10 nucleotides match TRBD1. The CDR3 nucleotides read TGTGCCATCAACGGACAGGGGGGAAACAATGAGCAGTTCTTC. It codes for CAINGQGGNNEQFF.